Sequencing of this TCR beta chain was carried out in a study of shared clonotypes between healthy human individuals. Overall study results and limits: Among donors, clonotype sharing was expected to be affected by sequencing depth. Naive subsets, compared against memory subsets, generally had larger estimated richness values.

Data came from immunoSEQ multiplex PCR; TCRdb stores just in-frame clones and leaves some out. The top ten clones hold around 0.33% of a sample with more than 1.2 million clones, approximately 98.5% of them seen once. Notes on this clone: Its antigen is not known.

Material: naive CD4+ T cells sorted from blood. Subset in this sample: CD45RA+ positively selected. The clonotype was recovered from a young man in good health.

The CDR3 DNA reads as TGTGCCAGTCGACAGGGGGCCTATGGCTACACCTTC. It is translated as CASRQGAYGYTF. The chain recombines TRBV19 with TRBJ1-2, with 10 nucleotides matching TRBD1. Per the germline V gene, CDR1 is LNHDA and CDR2 is SQIVND (reference sequence). The ends lost 8 bases at V and 4 bases at J; junction bases unmatched: 1. This CDR3 has 12 amino acids. The variable domain in full, with the rest retrieved from reference TRBV19 and TRBJ1-2, is DGGITQSPKYLFRKEGQNVTLSCEQNLNHDAMYWYRQDPGQGLRLIYYSQIVNDFQKGDIAEGYSVSREKKESFPLTVTSAQKNPTAFYLCASRQGAYGYTFGSGTRLTVV.